Listed below are T cell receptor beta chains from one sample, sequenced in a study of blood T cell repertoires in COVID-19. Method: immunoSEQ multiplex PCR; TCRdb's copy keeps in-frame clones and lacks some. The table has 100,000 to 150,000 clones, over 70% seen once. The specimen was peripheral blood. These receptor sequences come from an elderly man with active or convalescent COVID-19. Both conserved end residues are part of each CDR3. The order of the fields is clone size, J gene, D gene, V gene, CDR3 DNA, CDR3 protein. The D gene is left open where the match is weak. Clone sizes are given selectively: once, few, many, or a class where the clone is expanded.

- TRBJ2-7 - TRBV30 TGTGCCTGGAGTAACCAGGGGGGCTACGAGCAGTACTTC CAWSNQGGYEQYF
- TRBJ2-2 TRBD1 TRBV28 TGTGCCAGCGGCAACAGGGGGCGAAGCACCGGGGAGCTGTTTTTT CASGNRGRSTGELFF
few TRBJ2-7 - TRBV9 TGTGCCAGCAGCTTTCACCCAGATTCCTACGAGCAGTACTTC CASSFHPDSYEQYF
- TRBJ1-1 - TRBV12-3/TRBV12-4 TGTGCCAGCAGTTTTAGTACTGAAGCTTTCTTT CASSFSTEAFF
- TRBJ1-1 TRBD1 TRBV28 TGTGCCAGCCGAGTCCCGGGACAGGGAAGGACTGAAGCTTTCTTT CASRVPGQGRTEAFF
- TRBJ1-5 TRBD1 TRBV5-5 TGTGCCAGCAGCGATCAACAGGGGATGGATCAGCCCCAGCATTTT CASSDQQGMDQPQHF
- TRBJ1-1 - TRBV5-1 TGCGCCAGCAGCCCGACACCAAACACTGAAGCTTTCTTT CASSPTPNTEAFF
- TRBJ2-1 TRBD2 TRBV5-1 TGCGCCAGCAGCCTACGGCCAAGCGGGGGGGATAATGAGCAGTTCTTC CASSLRPSGGDNEQFF
- TRBJ1-2 - TRBV5-6 TGTGCCAGCAGCTACAGGGAACCTATCGGCTACACCTTC CASSYREPIGYTF
once TRBJ2-4 - TRBV7-2 TGTGCCAGCAGCCCAAGGCGGGGTATGGGCAAAAACATTCAGTACTTC CASSPRRGMGKNIQYF
- TRBJ1-2 TRBD1 TRBV19 TGTGCCAGTAGTATGAATCCGGGCAGGGGGCGACGCTACACCTTC CASSMNPGRGRRYTF
- TRBJ1-3 TRBD1 TRBV5-1 TGCGCCAGCAGCGCCGGGACAGCGACTGGAAACACCATATATTTT CASSAGTATGNTIYF
- TRBJ2-3 TRBD1 TRBV6-4 TGTGCCAGCAGTAGGACAGGGAGCACAGATACGCAGTATTTT CASSRTGSTDTQYF
many TRBJ2-1 TRBD1 TRBV27 TGTGCCAGCAGTCTAGGGACAGGGCCCTACAATGAGCAGTTCTTC CASSLGTGPYNEQFF
- TRBJ2-3 - TRBV7-3 TGTGCCAGCAGCTTACAGGCGGGGGCCCCAGATACGCAGTATTTT CASSLQAGAPDTQYF
once TRBJ2-5 TRBD2 TRBV5-1 TGCGCCAGCAGCTTCGGGCTAGCGGGGCAATCAGAGACCCAGTACTTC CASSFGLAGQSETQYF
- TRBJ1-5 - TRBV29-1 TGCAGCGTAGCTGGTAGCAATCAGCCCCAGCATTTT CSVAGSNQPQHF
- TRBJ2-7 TRBD1 TRBV11-2 TGTGCCAGCAGCTTCGGGACAGGGCACACCTACGAGCAGTACTTC CASSFGTGHTYEQYF
- TRBJ1-4 - TRBV29-1 TGCAGCGTTGAAGATACAGAAAAACTGTTTTTT CSVEDTEKLFF
- TRBJ1-4 - TRBV18 TGTGCCAGCTCTACCGGCAGGGATGAAAAACTGTTTTTT CASSTGRDEKLFF
- TRBJ2-5 - TRBV10-3 TGTGCCATCAGTGAGTCGAGTCGGAGCCTCCAAGAGACCCAGTACTTC CAISESSRSLQETQYF
- TRBJ2-6 - TRBV6-5 TGTGCCAGCAGTTACGGACTATACTCTGGGGCCAACGTCCTGACTTTC CASSYGLYSGANVLTF
- TRBJ1-1 - TRBV7-2 TGTGCCAGCAGCTTACAATCGAACACTGAAGCTTTCTTT CASSLQSNTEAFF
- TRBJ2-3 - TRBV6-4 TGTGCCAGCAGTGGATTAAGCGGGTCAAGCACAGATACGCAGTATTTT CASSGLSGSSTDTQYF
- TRBJ2-1 - TRBV15 TGTGCCACCAGCAGAGAATCTATTACAGCGGTTTCGAGCTCCTACAATGAGCAGTTCTTC CATSRESITAVSSSYNEQFF
- TRBJ1-1 - TRBV5-6 TGTGCCAGCAGCCCCGGACAGAACACTGAAGCTTTCTTT CASSPGQNTEAFF
- TRBJ2-5 - TRBV6-1 TGTGCCAGCAGTGAAGGACGGGGTTTCCAAGAGACCCAGTACTTC CASSEGRGFQETQYF
- TRBJ1-4 - TRBV6-5 TGTGCCAGCAGTCGGGAAGCTAATGAAAAACTGTTTTTT CASSREANEKLFF
- TRBJ2-1 TRBD1 TRBV5-4 TGTGCCAGCAGCTTGGCGGGACAGCCATTTGGGCAGTTCTTC CASSLAGQPFGQFF
- TRBJ1-1 TRBD1 TRBV3-1/TRBV3-2 TGTGCCAGCGGGGACAGGGGAGCTTTCTTT CASGDRGAFF
- TRBJ1-2 - TRBV12-3/TRBV12-4 TGTGCCAGCAGTCCTCAGGGCTATGGCTACACCTTC CASSPQGYGYTF
- TRBJ2-2 - TRBV5-4 TGTGCCAGCAGCTTGGTCACAGGCTCCAAGGCCGGGGAGCTGTTTTTT CASSLVTGSKAGELFF
- TRBJ2-2 TRBD2 TRBV4-1 TGCGCCAGCAGCCAAGGGGGTCTAGCGGGGGTTGGTACCGGGGAGCTGTTTTTT CASSQGGLAGVGTGELFF
- TRBJ2-1 - TRBV7-2 TGTGCCAGCAGCTTAGTTGAGGGCTCCTACAATGAGCAGTTCTTC CASSLVEGSYNEQFF
- TRBJ1-4 TRBD1 TRBV29-1 TGCAGCGCGAGGGGGACAGGGAATGAAAAACTGTTTTTT CSARGTGNEKLFF
- TRBJ2-2 - TRBV7-3 TGTGCCAGCAGCACCCCAGGGAACCGGGAGCTGTTTTTT CASSTPGNRELFF
- TRBJ2-5 - TRBV4-3 TGCGCCAGCAGCTCGCGGGAACAAGAGACCCAGTACTTC CASSSREQETQYF
- TRBJ1-4 TRBD1 TRBV19 TGTGCCAGTAAAGGACAGGGGAATAATGAAAAACTGTTTTTT CASKGQGNNEKLFF
- TRBJ2-2 TRBD1 TRBV7-2 TGTGCCAGCAGCCGTCGACAGGGCACCGGGGAGCTGTTTTTT CASSRRQGTGELFF
- TRBJ2-2 - TRBV11-3 TGTGCCAGCAGCTCAGGAAGCACCGGGGAGCTGTTTTTT CASSSGSTGELFF
- TRBJ2-2 TRBD2 TRBV11-3 TGTGCCAGCAGCTTTGGGACTAGAACCGGGGAGCTGTTTTTT CASSFGTRTGELFF
- TRBJ2-2 - TRBV28 TGTGCCAGCAGTCCTCCCCCGACATCCTACACCGGGGAGCTGTTTTTT CASSPPPTSYTGELFF
- TRBJ2-7 TRBD1 TRBV6-2/TRBV6-3 TGTGCCAGCAGCGGGACAGGGCCCTACGAGCAGTACTTC CASSGTGPYEQYF
- TRBJ2-2 TRBD2 TRBV2 TGTGCCAGCAGTGTCGAGCGGGGGAGGAACACCGGGGAGCTGTTTTTT CASSVERGRNTGELFF
once TRBJ1-3 - TRBV25-1 TGTGCCAGCAGTGAAGGAGGGGTCGGAAACACCATATATTTT CASSEGGVGNTIYF
once TRBJ1-5 - TRBV3-1/TRBV3-2 TGTGCCAGCAGCCCCGGGATGGGAAGCAATCAGCCCCAGCATTTT CASSPGMGSNQPQHF
- TRBJ2-1 TRBD1 TRBV7-3 TGTGCCAGCAGCATATACAGGGGGACTGAGCAGTTCTTC CASSIYRGTEQFF
- TRBJ1-4 - TRBV18 TGTGCCAGCTCACCCCAGGGTAATGAAAAACTGTTTTTT CASSPQGNEKLFF
- TRBJ1-2 TRBD1 TRBV29-1 TGCAGCGCAGGGGGGACAGGGTTTGATAGGGACTACACCTTC CSAGGTGFDRDYTF
- TRBJ2-1 - TRBV6-4 TGTGCCAGCAGTCTGGACTGGGCAACGTCCTACAATGAGCAGTTCTTC CASSLDWATSYNEQFF
- TRBJ1-2 TRBD1 TRBV2 TGTGCCAGCAGGGAACAGGGACAGGGGCTTAACTATGGCTACACCTTC CASREQGQGLNYGYTF
- TRBJ2-5 TRBD2 TRBV6-2/TRBV6-3 TGTGCCAGCAGTTACACGACGGAGAGGACTAGCGGGGGGGGATTTCAAGAGACCCAGTACTTC CASSYTTERTSGGGFQETQYF
- TRBJ2-3 TRBD2 TRBV4-2 TGTGCCAGCAGCCGGGGGACTAGCGGGGGAGATACGCAGTATTTT CASSRGTSGGDTQYF
- TRBJ1-1 - TRBV2 TGTGCCAGCAGTGTCTCAGAGAACACTGAAGCTTTCTTT CASSVSENTEAFF